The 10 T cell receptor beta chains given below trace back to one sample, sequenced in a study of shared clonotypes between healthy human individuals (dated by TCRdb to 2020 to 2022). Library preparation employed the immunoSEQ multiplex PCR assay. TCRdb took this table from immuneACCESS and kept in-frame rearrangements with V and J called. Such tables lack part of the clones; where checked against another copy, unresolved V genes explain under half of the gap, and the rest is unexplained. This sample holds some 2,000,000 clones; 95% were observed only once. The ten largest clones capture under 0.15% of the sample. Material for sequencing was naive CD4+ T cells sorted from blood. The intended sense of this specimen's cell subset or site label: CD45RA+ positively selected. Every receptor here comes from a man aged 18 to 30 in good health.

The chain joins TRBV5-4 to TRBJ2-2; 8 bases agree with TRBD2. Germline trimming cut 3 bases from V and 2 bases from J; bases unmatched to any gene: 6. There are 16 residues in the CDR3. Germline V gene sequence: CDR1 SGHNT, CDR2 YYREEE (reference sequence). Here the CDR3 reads CASSSGGVINTGELFF. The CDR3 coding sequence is TGTGCCAGCAGCTCGGGAGGGGTAATCAACACCGGGGAGCTGTTTTTT.

CDR3 sequence: CASSLTGMVGTGELFF. The DNA of the CDR3 is TGCGCCAGCAGCTTGACAGGGATGGTGGGAACCGGGGAGCTGTTTTTT. This chain links TRBV5-1 with TRBJ2-2; possibly TRBD1 for D (6 bases). The CDR3 contains 16 residues. With 1 base removed from V and 5 bases from J, the gap between germline ends came to 15 bases. CDR1 SGHRS and CDR2 YFSETQ come from the germline V gene.

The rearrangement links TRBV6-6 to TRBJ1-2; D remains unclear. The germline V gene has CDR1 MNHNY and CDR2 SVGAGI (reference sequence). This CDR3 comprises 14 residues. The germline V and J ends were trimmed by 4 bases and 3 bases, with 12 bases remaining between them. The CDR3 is CASSSYILDYGYTF. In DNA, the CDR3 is TGTGCCAGCAGTTCCTACATACTGGACTATGGCTACACCTTC.

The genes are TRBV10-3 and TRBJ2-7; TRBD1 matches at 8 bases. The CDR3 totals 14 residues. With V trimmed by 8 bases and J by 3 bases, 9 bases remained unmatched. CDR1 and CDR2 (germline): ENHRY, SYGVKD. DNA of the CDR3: TGTGCCATCTGCCCCGGGACAGGTAGCTACGAGCAGTACTTC. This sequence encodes CAICPGTGSYEQYF.

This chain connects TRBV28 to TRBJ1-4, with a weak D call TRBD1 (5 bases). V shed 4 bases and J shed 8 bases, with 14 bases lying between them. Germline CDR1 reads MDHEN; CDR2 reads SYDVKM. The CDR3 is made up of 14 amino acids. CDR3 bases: TGTGCCAGCAGTTCACAGGCTCCAGGAGAAAAACTGTTTTTT. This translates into CASSSQAPGEKLFF.

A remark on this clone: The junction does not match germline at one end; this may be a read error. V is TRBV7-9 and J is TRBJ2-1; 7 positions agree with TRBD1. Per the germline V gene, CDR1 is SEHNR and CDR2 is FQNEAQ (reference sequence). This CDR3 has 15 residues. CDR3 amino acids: CASSFGQATNNGQFF. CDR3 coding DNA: TGTGCCAGCAGCTTCGGACAGGCAACAAACAATGGGCAGTTCTTC.

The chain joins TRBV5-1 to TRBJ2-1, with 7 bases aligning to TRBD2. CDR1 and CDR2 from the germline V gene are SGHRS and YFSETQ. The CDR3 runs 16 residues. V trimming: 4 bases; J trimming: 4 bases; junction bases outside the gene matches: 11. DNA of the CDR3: TGCGCCAGCAGCCCTGAGATAGTAGCGGGTTACAATGAGCAGTTCTTC. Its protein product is CASSPEIVAGYNEQFF.

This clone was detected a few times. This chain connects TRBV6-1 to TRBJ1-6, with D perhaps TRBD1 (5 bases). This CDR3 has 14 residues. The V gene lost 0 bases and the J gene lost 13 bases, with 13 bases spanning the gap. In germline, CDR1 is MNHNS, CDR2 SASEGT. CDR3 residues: CASSEALQGDPLHF. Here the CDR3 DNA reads TGTGCCAGCAGTGAAGCGCTTCAGGGCGATCCCCTCCACTTT.

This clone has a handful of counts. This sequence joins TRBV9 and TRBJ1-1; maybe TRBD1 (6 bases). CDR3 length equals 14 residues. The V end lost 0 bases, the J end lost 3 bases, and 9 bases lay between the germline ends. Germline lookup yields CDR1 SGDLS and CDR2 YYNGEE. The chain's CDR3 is CASSVVRGDTEAFF. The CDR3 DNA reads TGTGCCAGCAGCGTAGTGAGGGGGGACACTGAAGCTTTCTTT.

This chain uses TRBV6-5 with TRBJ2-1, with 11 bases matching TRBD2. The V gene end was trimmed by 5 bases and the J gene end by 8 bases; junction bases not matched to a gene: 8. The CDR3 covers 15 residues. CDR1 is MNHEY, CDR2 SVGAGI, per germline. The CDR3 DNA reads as TGTGCCAGCAGTCCTGGTAGCGGGGGGGCCTATGAGCAGTTCTTC. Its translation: CASSPGSGGAYEQFF.